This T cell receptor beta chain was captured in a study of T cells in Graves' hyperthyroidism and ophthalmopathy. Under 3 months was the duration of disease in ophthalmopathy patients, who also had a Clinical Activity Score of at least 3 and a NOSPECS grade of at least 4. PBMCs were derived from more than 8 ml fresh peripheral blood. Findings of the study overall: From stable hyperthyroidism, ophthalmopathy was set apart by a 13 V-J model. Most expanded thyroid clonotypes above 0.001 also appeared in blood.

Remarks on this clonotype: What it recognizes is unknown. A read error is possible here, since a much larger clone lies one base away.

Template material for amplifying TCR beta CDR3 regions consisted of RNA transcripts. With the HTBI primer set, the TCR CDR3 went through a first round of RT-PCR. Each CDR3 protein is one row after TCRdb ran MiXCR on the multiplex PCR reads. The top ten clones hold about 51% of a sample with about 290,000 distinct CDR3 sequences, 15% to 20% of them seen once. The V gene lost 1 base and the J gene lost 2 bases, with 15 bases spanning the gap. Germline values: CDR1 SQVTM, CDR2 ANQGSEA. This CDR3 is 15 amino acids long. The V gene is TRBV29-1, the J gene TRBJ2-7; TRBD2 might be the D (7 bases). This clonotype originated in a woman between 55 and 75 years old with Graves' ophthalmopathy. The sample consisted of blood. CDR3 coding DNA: TGCAGCGTTGAAGGTAGGGGGGACTACCCCTACGAGCAGTACTTC. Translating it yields CSVEGRGDYPYEQYF.